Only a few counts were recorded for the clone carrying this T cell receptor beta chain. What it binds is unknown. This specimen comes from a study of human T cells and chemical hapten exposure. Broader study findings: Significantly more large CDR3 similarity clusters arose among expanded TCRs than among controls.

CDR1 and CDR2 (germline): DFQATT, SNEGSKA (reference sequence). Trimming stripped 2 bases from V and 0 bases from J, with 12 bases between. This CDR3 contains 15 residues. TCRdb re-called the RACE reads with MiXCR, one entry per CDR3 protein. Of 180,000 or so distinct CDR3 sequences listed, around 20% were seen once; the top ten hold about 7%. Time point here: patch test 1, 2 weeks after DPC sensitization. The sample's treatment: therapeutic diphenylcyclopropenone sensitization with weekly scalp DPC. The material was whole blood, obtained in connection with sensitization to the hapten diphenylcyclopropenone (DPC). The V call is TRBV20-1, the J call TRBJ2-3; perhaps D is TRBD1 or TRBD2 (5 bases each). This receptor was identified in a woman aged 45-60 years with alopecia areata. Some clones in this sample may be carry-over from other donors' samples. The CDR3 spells CSARSGTGSTDTQYF. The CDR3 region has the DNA TGCAGTGCTAGATCTGGGACGGGCAGCACAGATACGCAGTATTTT.